These T cell receptor beta chains were read from a single sample in a study of cytomegalovirus exposure and HLA in healthy donors. Only in-frame clones appear in the TCRdb table, and some are missing; sequencing was by immunoSEQ multiplex PCR. The top ten clones hold 4.5% to 7% of a sample with about 220,000 clones, roughly 82% of them seen once. The sequenced sample consisted of PBMCs. These receptors came from a man aged 35-49 years in good health and CMV-seropositive. Both conserved end residues are part of each CDR3. D genes are given only for firm matches. Some rows have no size entry. The others give once, few or many, or a class for an expanded clone.

length: 12
J: TRBJ2-5
D: NA
V: TRBV30
size: NA
DNA: TGTGCCTGGAGCCTAGTAGGAGAGACCCAGTACTTC
CDR3: CAWSLVGETQYF

length: 16
J: TRBJ2-4
D: NA
V: TRBV7-9
size: NA
DNA: TGTGCCAGCACCCCGCGAGGCCCGGGAGAGAAAAACATTCAGTACTTC
CDR3: CASTPRGPGEKNIQYF

length: 15
J: TRBJ2-7
D: NA
V: TRBV5-5
size: NA
DNA: TGTGCCAGCAGCTTGGCAGGGGCGCATACCTACGAGCAGTACTTC
CDR3: CASSLAGAHTYEQYF

length: 13
J: TRBJ2-3
D: NA
V: TRBV19
size: NA
DNA: TGTGCCAGTAAAGCGCGGAGCACAGATACGCAGTATTTT
CDR3: CASKARSTDTQYF

length: 15
J: TRBJ2-5
D: TRBD1
V: TRBV18
size: NA
DNA: TGTGCCAGCTCACGTGGGACAGGGAGGCAAGAGACCCAGTACTTC
CDR3: CASSRGTGRQETQYF

length: 13
J: TRBJ1-2
D: NA
V: TRBV4-1
size: NA
DNA: TGCGCCAGCAGCCAAGGGCAGGGTAACGGCTACACCTTC
CDR3: CASSQGQGNGYTF

length: 16
J: TRBJ1-4
D: TRBD1
V: TRBV18
size: NA
DNA: TGTGCCAGCTCACCGAAGACAGGGTCAACTAATGAAAAACTGTTTTTT
CDR3: CASSPKTGSTNEKLFF

length: 13
J: TRBJ2-1
D: NA
V: TRBV7-3
size: once
DNA: TGTGCCAGCAGCTTAGACGGGAGCGATGAGCAGTTCTTC
CDR3: CASSLDGSDEQFF

length: 15
J: TRBJ2-1
D: TRBD2
V: TRBV5-1
size: few
DNA: TGCGCCAGCAGCCTTAGCGGGAGTACCTACAATGAGCAGTTCTTC
CDR3: CASSLSGSTYNEQFF

length: 12
J: TRBJ2-1
D: NA
V: TRBV6-6
size: NA
DNA: TGTGCCAGCAGCACTTTTTACAATGAGCAGTTCTTC
CDR3: CASSTFYNEQFF

length: 14
J: TRBJ1-1
D: TRBD1
V: TRBV9
size: NA
DNA: TGTGCCAGCAGCGCCCAGACAGGGGGGACTGAAGCTTTCTTT
CDR3: CASSAQTGGTEAFF

length: 14
J: TRBJ1-3
D: TRBD1
V: TRBV5-6
size: NA
DNA: TGTGCCAGCAGCTTCACAGGGGCTGGAAACACCATATATTTT
CDR3: CASSFTGAGNTIYF

length: 14
J: TRBJ1-5
D: TRBD1
V: TRBV6-6
size: once
DNA: TGTGCCAGCAGTTACGTGACAGGGGATCAGCCCCAGCATTTT
CDR3: CASSYVTGDQPQHF

length: 14
J: TRBJ1-1
D: TRBD1
V: TRBV4-2
size: NA
DNA: TGTGCCAGCAGCCAAGGACAGGGGATCACTGAAGCTTTCTTT
CDR3: CASSQGQGITEAFF

length: 14
J: TRBJ1-1
D: NA
V: TRBV5-1
size: NA
DNA: TGCGCCAGCAGGTTCAATACAGGGAACACTGAAGCTTTCTTT
CDR3: CASRFNTGNTEAFF

length: 13
J: TRBJ1-5
D: NA
V: TRBV10-2
size: NA
DNA: TGCGCCAGCAGCCCCTATAGCAATCAGCCCCAGCATTTT
CDR3: CASSPYSNQPQHF

length: 16
J: TRBJ2-4
D: NA
V: TRBV2
size: NA
DNA: TGTGCCAGCAGACTCTCCCGGCTCGCGGCGACGGACATTCAGTACTTC
CDR3: CASRLSRLAATDIQYF

length: 15
J: TRBJ1-4
D: NA
V: TRBV5-4
size: few
DNA: TGTGCCAGCAGCGCCCCGGCACAGGGAGTTGAAAAACTGTTTTTT
CDR3: CASSAPAQGVEKLFF

length: 16
J: TRBJ2-4
D: NA
V: TRBV29-1
size: NA
DNA: TGCAGCGTTGAAGAATTACAGTCATATAACAAAAACATTCAGTACTTC
CDR3: CSVEELQSYNKNIQYF

length: 15
J: TRBJ2-7
D: TRBD1
V: TRBV27
size: NA
DNA: TGTGCCAGCAGTTCCGGGACAGGGATCTCCTACGAGCAGTACTTC
CDR3: CASSSGTGISYEQYF

length: 15
J: TRBJ2-3
D: NA
V: TRBV7-2
size: NA
DNA: TGTGCCAGCAGCTTAGTAGGGGATGGCACAGATACGCAGTATTTT
CDR3: CASSLVGDGTDTQYF

length: 15
J: TRBJ2-7
D: NA
V: TRBV19
size: NA
DNA: TGTGCCAGTACTAGGGGACTTGATGGCGGGTACGAGCAGTACTTC
CDR3: CASTRGLDGGYEQYF

length: 15
J: TRBJ2-7
D: TRBD1
V: TRBV9
size: NA
DNA: TGTGCCAGCAGCCCCCAGGGGGCGCTTGGTTACGAGCAGTACTTC
CDR3: CASSPQGALGYEQYF

length: 11
J: TRBJ2-2
D: NA
V: TRBV19
size: NA
DNA: TGTGCCAGTAGTCGGTTCGGGGAGCTGTTTTTT
CDR3: CASSRFGELFF

length: 14
J: TRBJ1-1
D: TRBD1
V: TRBV7-9
size: NA
DNA: TGTGCCAGCAGCTTCCCCGGACAGGGAGGGTCGGCTTTCTTT
CDR3: CASSFPGQGGSAFF

length: 14
J: TRBJ1-5
D: NA
V: TRBV19
size: NA
DNA: TGTGCCAGTTGCCTTCCGGACAGCGAGCAGCCCCAGCATTTT
CDR3: CASCLPDSEQPQHF

length: 15
J: TRBJ1-1
D: NA
V: TRBV5-1
size: NA
DNA: TGCGCCAGCAGCTTGGGACAGAACATGAACACTGAAGCTTTCTTT
CDR3: CASSLGQNMNTEAFF

length: 17
J: TRBJ2-1
D: NA
V: TRBV7-3
size: NA
DNA: TGTGCCAGCAGCCTTGAAGGGAGAGAAGGGATCTACAATGAGCAGTTCTTC
CDR3: CASSLEGREGIYNEQFF